This TCR beta chain was recovered during a study of T cell responses to AZD1222 COVID-19 vaccine. Overall study results and limits: No repertoire was sampled before or during the peak T cell response, only after it.

Sequencing used immunoSEQ multiplex PCR; TCRdb keeps in-frame clones, though not all of them. The top ten hold 7.9% of the sample, which has about 130,000 clones, 65% to 90% seen once. Looked up from germline, CDR1 is DFQATT and CDR2 is SNEGSKA (reference sequence). The CDR3 spans 12 residues. With 3 bases removed from V and 7 bases from J, the gap between germline ends came to 9 bases. Regarding this clone: Its matching antigen is unknown.

The chain couples TRBV20-1 to TRBJ2-2; the D is unclear. Sequenced here: peripheral blood, sampled 28 days after the second dose of the MenACWY control vaccine. This receptor was obtained from an adult who received the MenACWY meningococcal vaccine as a control. The CDR3 is CSASRVGGELFF. The CDR3 nucleotides read TGCAGTGCTAGTAGGGTGGGCGGGGAGCTGTTTTTT.